These 11 T cell receptor beta chains share one sample of origin, sequenced in a study of T-cell reconstitution after alpha-beta-depleted transplantation in children. Library preparation (for TCRbeta) was performed with unique molecular identifiers. TCRdb reanalysed the PCR reads using MiXCR and keeps one entry per CDR3 protein. Of 250,000 to 400,000 distinct CDR3 sequences in the sample, 23% were seen once. The source material was PBMCs, mostly from graft donor cells, sampled 180 days after TCRalphabeta/CD19-depleted stem cell transplant. Receptor source: a male patient aged 10 to 17 who had a stem cell transplant for acute lymphoblastic leukemia, so the T cells may come from the graft donor.

The J gene is TRBJ2-5, the V gene TRBV20-1; no clear D. The CDR3 contains 12 residues. Germline loops: CDR1 DFQATT, CDR2 SNEGSKA (reference sequence). The ends were cut back, 6 bases at V and 5 bases at J, with 13 bases in the middle. The CDR3 nucleotides read TGCAGTGCCACCTGGGAAGCTGAGACCCAGTACTTC. Translating it yields CSATWEAETQYF.

The V gene is TRBV5-6, the J gene TRBJ2-2, with TRBD2 matching over 10 bases. Germline assignment: CDR1 SGHDT and CDR2 YYEEEE. The CDR3 is 16 residues long. Trimming took 0 bases from V and 4 from J; bases not matched to a gene: 3. CDR3 region: CASSLASGRATGELFF. The CDR3, as DNA: TGTGCCAGCAGCTTGGCAAGCGGGAGGGCCACCGGGGAGCTGTTTTTT.

There are a few counts of this clonotype. The gene calls are TRBV20-1 and TRBJ2-3; 8 nucleotides line up with TRBD1. Looked up from germline, CDR1 is DFQATT and CDR2 is SNEGSKA (reference sequence). The CDR3 contains 15 residues. J lost 4 bases, V lost 1 base, and 7 bases had no gene match. In DNA, the CDR3 is TGCAGTGCTAGAGGGACAGGGTCTGGGGCAGATACGCAGTATTTT. Translated, it gives CSARGTGSGADTQYF.

CDR3 sequence (DNA): TGTGCCAGCAGTTTATTGGGGACAGGGGTTGGTGAGCAGTTCTTC. Translation gives CASSLLGTGVGEQFF. J is TRBJ2-1 and V is TRBV27, with 10 positions matching TRBD1. Trimming cost V 1 base and J 9 bases; bases outside gene matches: 6. Per germline, CDR1 MNHEY and CDR2 SMNVEV (reference sequence). The CDR3 is made up of 15 amino acids.

This CDR3 is CASSLDRGKAMSYEQYF. CDR3 in DNA: TGCGCCAGCAGCTTGGACAGGGGAAAGGCTATGTCCTACGAGCAGTACTTC. This chain uses TRBV5-1 with TRBJ2-7; TRBD1 agrees at 7 bases. Losses at the gene ends were 0 bases for V and 1 base for J; bases not matched to a gene: 10. The germline CDR1 and CDR2 sequences are SGHRS and YFSETQ. The CDR3 has 17 residues.

The V and J genes are TRBV5-1 and TRBJ2-1; 9 bases fit TRBD1. Per the germline V gene, CDR1 is SGHRS and CDR2 is YFSETQ. V shed 0 bases and J 8 bases; nucleotides not matched to a gene: 9. The CDR3 totals 16 residues. The CDR3 DNA follows: TGCGCCAGCAGCTTGGCCGCACCGGGACAGGGACATGAGCAGTTCTTC. It translates to CASSLAAPGQGHEQFF. Full variable domain (remainder filled in from reference TRBV5-1 and TRBJ2-1): KAGVTQTPRYLIKTRGQQVTLSCSPISGHRSVSWYQQTPGQGLQFLFEYFSETQRNKGNFPGRFSGRQFSNSRSEMNVSTLELGDSALYLCASSLAAPGQGHEQFFGPGTRLTVL.

The chain employs TRBV11-1 and TRBJ2-7; D is tentatively TRBD1 or TRBD2 (6 bases each). CDR3 length: 19 residues. Looked up from germline, CDR1 is SGHAT and CDR2 is FQDESV (reference sequence). V was clipped by 4 bases and J by 2 bases, with 27 bases between them. In DNA, the CDR3 is TGTGCCAGCAGCTCCACCATCCCCGGAGGGCAGGGGACCACCTACGAGCAGTACTTC. Amino acids: CASSSTIPGGQGTTYEQYF.

The chain is built from TRBV20-1 and TRBJ2-7, with 11 positions matching TRBD2. This CDR3 has 17 residues. The junction had 13 bases not matched to a gene; V was cut back by 6 bases and J by 0 bases. CDR1 is DFQATT and CDR2 is SNEGSKA in the germline V gene (reference sequence). For the CDR3, the DNA is TGCAGTGCCATGAGAACCCGGACTAGCGGGTACTCCTACGAGCAGTACTTC. This gives the protein CSAMRTRTSGYSYEQYF.

J is TRBJ2-1 and V is TRBV5-1; D gene ambiguous. V lost 1 base and J 6 bases, leaving 11 bases between the germline ends. CDR1 is SGHRS, CDR2 YFSETQ, per germline. This CDR3 contains 14 residues. CDR3 sequence: CASSLTVSINEQFF. The CDR3 DNA sequence: TGCGCCAGCAGCTTGACAGTGAGTATCAATGAGCAGTTCTTC.

This chain joins TRBV28 and TRBJ1-6; D not resolved. The CDR3 is 15 amino acids. Germline V gene sequence: CDR1 MDHEN, CDR2 SYDVKM. V was cut by 3 bases and J by 2 bases, with 8 bases left in between. CDR3 DNA: TGTGCCAGCAGTTTCGTGGGGACCTATAATTCACCCCTCCACTTT. Protein: CASSFVGTYNSPLHF. The full variable domain, in which reference TRBV28 and TRBJ1-6 provide the parts outside the CDR3, is DVKVTQSSRYLVKRTGEKVFLECVQDMDHENMFWYRQDPGLGLRLIYFSYDVKMKEKGDIPEGYSVSREKKERFSLILESASTNQTSMYLCASSFVGTYNSPLHFGNGTRLTVT.

This clonotype was observed a few times. The chain carries TRBV29-1 and TRBJ2-7; no clear D gene. CDR1 is SQVTM, CDR2 ANQGSEA, per germline. The CDR3 length is 11 residues. The V end was cut by 4 bases, the J end by 6 bases, with 10 bases between. CDR3 nucleotide sequence: TGCAGCGTTGCAAAGAATCTCGAGCAGTACTTC. It yields the protein CSVAKNLEQYF.